This entry lists 28 T cell receptor beta chains sequenced from one sample in a study of early stage breast cancer tumors. Using immunoSEQ multiplex PCR, the repertoire was profiled, and TCRdb retains in-frame clones only, with some absent. The table lists 45,000 to 60,000 clones, about 93% of them singletons, with more than 4% in the top ten. Input material: blood. The source is a person aged 65 to 79 with breast cancer.

The rearrangement joins TRBV9 to TRBJ1-4; TRBD1 is a possible D gene (6 bases). The CDR3 totals 12 residues. The V and J ends lost 3 bases and 7 bases respectively, with 7 bases between them. Germline assignment: CDR1 SGDLS and CDR2 YYNGEE. The CDR3 sequence is CASSADSEKLFF. DNA for the CDR3: TGTGCCAGCAGCGCGGACAGTGAAAAACTGTTTTTT.

The rearrangement links TRBV5-4 to TRBJ1-5; D gene uncertain. The germline V and J ends were trimmed by 2 bases and 7 bases, with 10 bases remaining between them. Germline V gene lookup returns CDR1 SGHNT and CDR2 YYREEE (reference sequence). The CDR3 has 13 residues. CDR3 nucleotide sequence: TGTGCCAGCAGCTTTGATACAAACCAGCCCCAGCATTTT. It encodes CASSFDTNQPQHF.

In this sample, this clone turned up a few times. The chain joins TRBV7-6 to TRBJ1-6; a possible D gene is TRBD1 (5 bases). V was cut by 2 bases and J by 10 bases, with 18 bases left in between. The CDR3 loop spans 16 amino acids. Germline V gene lookup returns CDR1 SGHVS and CDR2 FNYEAQ. CDR3 protein: CASSLMGREGGSPLHF. In DNA form, the CDR3 reads TGTGCCAGCAGCTTAATGGGCAGGGAGGGTGGGTCACCCCTCCACTTT.

The chain carries TRBV5-8 and TRBJ1-2, with 7 bases matching TRBD1. Trimming removed 6 bases from V and 4 bases from J; junction bases left unmatched: 12. CDR3 length equals 15 residues. The V gene's germline CDR1 is SGHTS and CDR2 YDEGEE. CDR3 sequence: CASIKVPSGGYGYTF. The CDR3 DNA reads TGTGCCAGCATTAAAGTCCCCTCAGGGGGCTATGGCTACACCTTC.

The rearrangement joins TRBV7-8 to TRBJ2-2; 13 bases match TRBD2. After removal of 5 bases from V and 0 bases from J, the junction contained 0 bases not matched to a gene. The germline CDR1 and CDR2 sequences are SGHVS and FQNEAQ. This CDR3 is built from 16 residues. The CDR3 DNA is TGTGCCAGCAGCGGACTAGCGGGGGCGAACACCGGGGAGCTGTTTTTT. Translating it yields CASSGLAGANTGELFF.

The gene calls are TRBV20-1 and TRBJ1-2; D is possibly TRBD1 (5 bases). Germline V CDR1 and CDR2: DFQATT, SNEGSKA (reference sequence). CDR3 size: 11 residues. The V and J ends lost 6 bases and 8 bases respectively, with 13 bases between them. CDR3 protein: CSALEGWGYTF. CDR3 nucleotides: TGCAGTGCCCTGGAGGGGTGGGGCTACACCTTC.

The chain has TRBV6-1 and TRBJ2-5, with TRBD2 identical over 12 bases. Germline V CDR1 and CDR2: MNHNS, SASEGT. J was trimmed by 4 bases and V by 6 bases; bases with no gene match: 3. This CDR3 is built from 14 residues. Here the CDR3 reads CASRASGGVETQYF. For the CDR3, the DNA is TGTGCCAGCAGGGCTAGCGGGGGGGTAGAGACCCAGTACTTC.

The sample holds one count of this clone. The chain joins TRBV10-3 to TRBJ2-7; TRBD2 matches 13 bases. Germline assignment: CDR1 ENHRY and CDR2 SYGVKD. V gave up 4 bases and J gave up 0 bases; unmatched junction bases: 3. The CDR3 has 16 residues. The chain's CDR3 is CAISGRTSGSSYEQYF. In DNA form, the CDR3 reads TGTGCCATCAGTGGACGGACTAGCGGGAGCTCCTACGAGCAGTACTTC.

This chain connects TRBV25-1 to TRBJ1-5, with unresolved D. Germline V gives CDR1 MGHDK, CDR2 SYGVNS. This CDR3 is built from 14 residues. Trimming stripped 2 bases from V and 6 bases from J, with 11 bases between. CDR3 coding DNA: TGTGCCAGCAGTGAAGCCGGAGAAGGTCAGCCCCAGCATTTT. Encoded protein: CASSEAGEGQPQHF.

The genes are TRBV7-3 and TRBJ1-5; D possibly corresponds to TRBD1 (6 bases). V was trimmed by 4 bases and J by 1 base, leaving 8 bases between them. Germline CDR1 SGHTA, CDR2 FQGTGA. The CDR3 covers 14 residues. CDR3 amino acids: CASSSGVSNQPQHF. The CDR3 DNA sequence: TGTGCCAGCAGCTCAGGGGTCAGCAATCAGCCCCAGCATTTT.

The chain employs TRBV6-5 and TRBJ2-3, with a weak D call TRBD1 (7 bases). CDR3 length: 15 amino acids. Trimming left V 8 bases short and J 4 bases short, with 19 bases between. Germline V CDR1 and CDR2: MNHEY, SVGAGI. Written as DNA, the CDR3 is TGTGCCAGCTCCCCCCGGAGCAGGGGGGCAGATACGCAGTATTTT. It codes for CASSPRSRGADTQYF.

This chain's CDR3 is CASSFLPSSYGYTF. CDR3 sequence (DNA): TGTGCCAGCAGCTTTTTACCTTCCAGTTATGGCTACACCTTC. The gene calls are TRBV7-9 and TRBJ1-2; D not certain. V lost 3 bases to trimming and J lost 5 bases, with 13 bases between them. This CDR3 region has 14 residues. The germline gives CDR1 SEHNR, CDR2 FQNEAQ (reference sequence).

The chain carries TRBV29-1 and TRBJ2-7; the D gene is possibly TRBD2 (7 bases). The CDR3 contains 13 residues. Germline assignment: CDR1 SQVTM and CDR2 ANQGSEA. V gave up 3 bases and J gave up 4 bases, with 13 bases separating them. The CDR3, as DNA: TGCAGCGTTGATGGGGGGGGCGGGTACGAGCAGTACTTC. It specifies CSVDGGGGYEQYF.

V is TRBV5-5 and J is TRBJ1-5; 7 positions match TRBD1. Losses at the gene ends were 5 bases for V and 4 bases for J; bases not matched to a gene: 6. There are 14 residues in the CDR3. In germline, CDR1 is SGHKS, CDR2 YYEKEE (reference sequence). CDR3 in amino acids: CASRPDRENQPQHF. As DNA, the CDR3 is TGTGCCAGCAGGCCAGACAGGGAGAATCAGCCCCAGCATTTT.

The V gene is TRBV19, the J gene TRBJ1-6; weak D call: TRBD1 (6 bases). Trimming pared 4 bases from V and 5 bases from J, leaving 24 bases between. Germline CDR1 LNHDA, CDR2 SQIVND (reference sequence). The CDR3 runs to 19 residues. The CDR3: CASSTTSLVGHGDNSPLHF. In DNA, the CDR3 is TGTGCCAGTAGTACGACTTCGCTTGTGGGACACGGAGATAATTCACCCCTCCACTTT.

The V call is TRBV7-3, the J call TRBJ2-1; 7 bases match TRBD2. There are 15 residues in the CDR3. Trimming removed 2 bases from V and 7 bases from J; junction bases left unmatched: 8. Germline CDR1 and CDR2: SGHTA and FQGTGA. Here the CDR3 reads CASSLFPGAGNEQFF. For the CDR3, the DNA is TGTGCCAGCAGCTTATTCCCGGGAGCGGGAAATGAGCAGTTCTTC.

This rearrangement joins TRBV18 to TRBJ1-5; D unresolved. CDR1 and CDR2 from the germline V gene are KGHSH and LQKENI. The CDR3 loop spans 14 amino acids. Between the trimmed V and J ends, which lost 3 bases and 2 bases, there was a span of 8 bases. CDR3 sequence (DNA): TGTGCCAGCTCACCTACCGGGGGCAATCAGCCCCAGCATTTT. It encodes CASSPTGGNQPQHF.

This clone was counted once. The rearrangement links TRBV7-3 to TRBJ2-6; D not certain. The CDR3 is 13 residues long. The V gene lost 5 bases and the J gene lost 4 bases, with 6 bases spanning the gap. Per germline, CDR1 SGHTA and CDR2 FQGTGA. The CDR3 DNA follows: TGTGCCAGCAGCCCTGCGGGGGCCAACGTCCTGACTTTC. Protein: CASSPAGANVLTF.

In this sample, this clone turned up a few times. The chain joins TRBV6-1 to TRBJ1-1, with 7 bases fitting TRBD1. The trim removed 2 bases at V and 3 bases at J, leaving 9 bases unmatched. This CDR3 spans 16 amino acids. Germline CDR1 and CDR2: MNHNS and SASEGT. CDR3 in DNA: TGTGCCAGCAGTGAACTTGGTGGGACAGTTGACACTGAAGCTTTCTTT. This codes for CASSELGGTVDTEAFF.

The chain couples TRBV18 to TRBJ1-1, with D possibly TRBD1 on 6 matching bases. Trimming pared 0 bases from V and 3 bases from J, leaving 8 bases between. This CDR3 has 14 amino acids. Germline V gives CDR1 KGHSH, CDR2 LQKENI. Here the CDR3 DNA reads TGTGCCAGCTCACCACCAGGGGGAGACACTGAAGCTTTCTTT. Its protein product is CASSPPGGDTEAFF.

This clone was detected only once. V and J are TRBV7-9 and TRBJ1-6; maybe TRBD1 (5 bases). The CDR3 is 17 amino acids. V shed 1 base and J shed 7 bases, with 17 bases lying between them. Germline CDR1 and CDR2: SEHNR and FQNEAQ (reference sequence). The CDR3 loop is CASSLDRGSDPNSPLHF. Here the CDR3 DNA reads TGTGCCAGCAGCTTAGATCGGGGGTCGGACCCGAATTCACCCCTCCACTTT.

This clone was observed a few times. The V gene is TRBV13, the J gene TRBJ2-3; D is possibly TRBD2 (5 bases). This CDR3 comprises 14 residues. Germline loops: CDR1 PRHDT, CDR2 FYEKMQ (reference sequence). V lost 0 bases and J lost 6, with 10 bases in between. The CDR3 region has the DNA TGTGCCAGCAGCTTAGGCGGAACGGGGGATACGCAGTATTTT. It is translated as CASSLGGTGDTQYF. The whole variable domain, filled in from reference TRBV13 and TRBJ2-3, reads AAGVIQSPRHLIKEKRETATLKCYPIPRHDTVYWYQQGPGQDPQFLISFYEKMQSDKGSIPDRFSAQQFSDYHSELNMSSLELGDSALYFCASSLGGTGDTQYFGPGTRLTVL.

The rearrangement joins TRBV5-1 to TRBJ1-6; TRBD1 matches 10 bases. The germline V gene has CDR1 SGHRS and CDR2 YFSETQ. The CDR3 contains 16 residues. V lost 4 bases and J lost 2; bases outside the gene matches: 3. The CDR3: CASSPGQGAYNSPLHF. For the CDR3, the DNA is TGCGCCAGCAGCCCCGGACAGGGGGCCTATAATTCACCCCTCCACTTT.

V is TRBV10-1 and J is TRBJ1-5, with D uncertain. Trimming took 4 bases from V and 4 from J, leaving 5 bases between them. The CDR3 consists of 12 residues. Germline CDR1 is WNHNN and CDR2 is SYGVQD (reference sequence). CDR3 nucleotide sequence: TGCGCCAGCAGTGGAACAAATCAGCCCCAGCATTTT. It specifies CASSGTNQPQHF.

The rearrangement uses TRBV7-6 and TRBJ2-2; a possible D gene is TRBD1 (6 bases). The CDR3 runs 13 residues. Germline V gene lookup returns CDR1 SGHVS and CDR2 FNYEAQ. Trimming removed 4 bases at V and 5 bases at J, with 8 bases between. The CDR3: CASSSRGTGELFF. DNA for the CDR3: TGTGCCAGCAGCTCCAGGGGAACCGGGGAGCTGTTTTTT.

The chain is built from TRBV5-1 and TRBJ2-3; 8 bases agree with TRBD1. The germline V gene has CDR1 SGHRS and CDR2 YFSETQ. Trimming cost V 0 bases and J 4 bases; bases outside gene matches: 13. The CDR3 sequence is 18 residues long. CDR3 protein: CASSLVVDRAIGADTQYF. CDR3 sequence (DNA): TGCGCCAGCAGCTTGGTGGTGGACAGGGCCATTGGGGCAGATACGCAGTATTTT.

The V call is TRBV9, the J call TRBJ2-2, with D possibly being TRBD2 (5 bases). V lost 1 base and J lost 6, with 16 bases in between. Germline loops: CDR1 SGDLS, CDR2 YYNGEE. The CDR3 covers 16 residues. DNA for the CDR3: TGTGCCAGCAGCGTATCGGGATTGATACCGGCCGGGGAGCTGTTTTTT. Its translation: CASSVSGLIPAGELFF.

This chain uses TRBV11-2 with TRBJ2-5; TRBD1 might be the D (5 bases). Germline CDR1 is SGHAT and CDR2 is FQNNGV. This CDR3 region has 13 residues. Trimming took 5 bases from V and 2 from J, leaving 9 bases between them. The chain's CDR3 is CASSIDRQETQYF. The DNA of the CDR3 is TGTGCCAGCAGCATCGACAGACAAGAGACCCAGTACTTC.